This entry concerns a single T cell receptor beta chain. The antigen it recognizes is unknown. Within one base of it there is no much larger clone, and no base qualities were kept. The record originates from a study of identical twins listed by TCRdb under 2016. In the study overall: The study deep-sequenced TCR alpha and beta repertoires from monozygotic twins, unrelated adults of various ages and cord blood to test whether fetal clonotypes persist. To rule out contamination, replicate twin experiments were performed at different times with different library preparation protocols.

From its cysteine to its phenylalanine, the CDR3 spans 15 amino acids. Of the read, only the CDR3 DNA is kept; its 45 bases are in frame from base 1. The germline V gene specifies MNHNS as CDR1 and SASEGT as CDR2. V is pared back by 2 bases and J by 2 bases, with 10 bases lying between the germline termini. Library construction relied on 5' RACE. Data came from an Illumina HiSeq 2000. Template switching introduced a universal primer binding site; the final cDNA contained a unique molecular identifier, enabling accurate counting of TCR cDNA molecules. Specific primers in the conserved constant-segment region were used to synthesize first-strand cDNA for the TCR alpha and beta chains. Each cDNA library was double barcoded, with a SMART-Mk sample barcode plus Illumina barcodes, to control for contamination. Two successive PCR steps introduced TruSeq adapter sequences along with Illumina sample barcodes. The TCR alpha and beta cDNA libraries were sequenced on the Illumina HiSeq platform using custom primers. Per the authors' processing: MiGEC was used to process raw reads and extract unique molecular identifiers, and MiXCR was used to find CDR3 positions. Recombination models were inferred per individual with the repgenHMM and IGoR tools using an EM algorithm. Shared clonotypes were analyzed with the tcR package in R, and sharing was normalized by the product of cloneset sizes. To study raw recombination free of thymic and clonal selection effects, out-of-frame nonproductive sequences were analyzed. In-frame beta chains were kept once TCRdb had trimmed the public reads at Q25 with fastp and called clones with MiXCR. Each entry merges the rows of one CDR3 protein and shows their most common DNA and genes. The authors' filters were not applied to this entry. The sample table records some 900,000 distinct CDR3 sequences; 12% of these occur just once. The ten largest clones take up 1.5% to 2% of the sample.

Findings and caveats that apply to the study as a whole: Because the same donors could not be followed over many years, conclusions were based on cross-sectional statistical analysis. Compared with coincidental sharing between unrelated individuals, out-of-frame TCR alpha sequences shared between twins showed an excess of sequences with low generation probability. Abundant cord blood beta clonotypes carried fewer insertions; young adult naive repertoires showed a weaker similar trend, while memory repertoires showed none. In beta out-of-frame sequences, excess twin sharing was weaker, because having fewer shared sequences lowered the signal-to-noise ratio. Invariant T cells such as MAIT and iNKT could partly confound zero-insertion analyses, though diverse VJ usage argued against this for most clonotypes. Out-of-frame TCR alpha sharing in monozygotic twins was systematically underestimated by recombination models, whereas sharing between unrelated individuals was in agreement with the recombination models.

Every donor in the study was a healthy Caucasian. The twin cohort comprised three pairs of female monozygotic twins, all aged roughly 18 to 30 years. Peripheral blood mononuclear cells were used as the source from which RNA for TCR libraries was isolated. The data also belong to a second study, concerning yellow fever vaccine responses in identical twins. Per the second study: The T cell response to vaccination in identical twins was reported by the authors to appear partly convergent and partly personalized. The study precisely tracked vaccine-responding T cell clones in identical twins.

The V gene is TRBV6-1 and the J gene is TRBJ1-3; D gene: possibly TRBD1, on 6 matching bases. The sample taken for sequencing was PBMCs. This TCR came from a woman aged 18-35 years in good health. The DNA is as follows: TGTGCCAGCAGTGAAACAGGGAGACCTGGAAACACCATATATTTT. Its coded protein is CASSETGRPGNTIYF.